This T cell receptor (beta chain) stems from a study of cytomegalovirus exposure and HLA in healthy donors. Study-wide points: Researchers counted around 180 TCR beta chains as cytomegalovirus-associated.

The CDR3 spans 12 residues. The V gene's germline CDR1 is ENHRY and CDR2 SYGVKD. The ends were cut back, 3 bases at V and 2 bases at J, with 5 bases in the middle. Each of the donors was a healthy bone marrow donor. Concerning this clone: Its antigen remains unknown.

PCR was performed using 60 Vbeta and 13 Jbeta primers. The protocol was immunoSEQ multiplex PCR, while the TCRdb copy is restricted to in-frame clones and leaves out a portion. The sample has under 200,000 clones; 60% to 80% are singletons. The sequence was collected from a woman between 35 and 50 years old in good health and CMV-seropositive. The sequenced sample consisted of PBMCs. The genes are TRBV10-3 and TRBJ2-7; no clear D. The DNA for the CDR3 is TGTGCCATCAGTGAAACGGCCTACGAGCAGTACTTC. Translating it yields CAISETAYEQYF.